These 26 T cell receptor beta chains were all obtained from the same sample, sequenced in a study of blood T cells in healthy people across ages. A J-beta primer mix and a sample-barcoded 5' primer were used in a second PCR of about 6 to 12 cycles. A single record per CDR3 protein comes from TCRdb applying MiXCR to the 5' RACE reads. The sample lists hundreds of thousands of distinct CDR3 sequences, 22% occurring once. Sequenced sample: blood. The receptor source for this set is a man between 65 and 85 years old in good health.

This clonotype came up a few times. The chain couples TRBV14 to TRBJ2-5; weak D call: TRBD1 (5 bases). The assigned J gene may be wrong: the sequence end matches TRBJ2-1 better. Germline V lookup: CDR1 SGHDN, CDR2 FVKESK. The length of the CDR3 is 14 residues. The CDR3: CASSRNRQSGEQFF. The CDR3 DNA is TGTGCCAGCAGCCGGAACAGACAGTCAGGCGAGCAGTTCTTC.

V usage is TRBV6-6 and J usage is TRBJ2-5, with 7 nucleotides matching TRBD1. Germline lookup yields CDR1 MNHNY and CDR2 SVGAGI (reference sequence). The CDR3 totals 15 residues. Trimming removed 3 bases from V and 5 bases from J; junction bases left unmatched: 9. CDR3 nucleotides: TGTGCCAGCAGTTATAACAGGGGCGACCGTGAGACCCAGTACTTC. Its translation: CASSYNRGDRETQYF.

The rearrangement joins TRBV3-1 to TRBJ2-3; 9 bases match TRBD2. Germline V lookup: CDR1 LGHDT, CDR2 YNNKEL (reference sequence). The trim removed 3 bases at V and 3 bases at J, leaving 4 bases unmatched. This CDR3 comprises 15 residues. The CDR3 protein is CASSHGAGGTDTQYF. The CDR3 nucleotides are TGTGCCAGCAGCCACGGCGCGGGAGGGACAGATACGCAGTATTTT.

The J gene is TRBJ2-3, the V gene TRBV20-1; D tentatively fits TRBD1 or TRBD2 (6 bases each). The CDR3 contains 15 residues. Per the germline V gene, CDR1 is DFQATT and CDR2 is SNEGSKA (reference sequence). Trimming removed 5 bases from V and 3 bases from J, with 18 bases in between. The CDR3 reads CSAYEQGGRTDTQYF. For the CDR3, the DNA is TGCAGTGCTTATGAACAGGGTGGGAGGACAGATACGCAGTATTTT.

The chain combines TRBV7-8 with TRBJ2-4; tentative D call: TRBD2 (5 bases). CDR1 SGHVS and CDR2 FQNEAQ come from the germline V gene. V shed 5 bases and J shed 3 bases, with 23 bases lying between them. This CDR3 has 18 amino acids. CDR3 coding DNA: TGTGCCAGCAGCCCTTCCCGAGGGCCGATCGATCTCAAAAACATTCAGTACTTC. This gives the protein CASSPSRGPIDLKNIQYF.

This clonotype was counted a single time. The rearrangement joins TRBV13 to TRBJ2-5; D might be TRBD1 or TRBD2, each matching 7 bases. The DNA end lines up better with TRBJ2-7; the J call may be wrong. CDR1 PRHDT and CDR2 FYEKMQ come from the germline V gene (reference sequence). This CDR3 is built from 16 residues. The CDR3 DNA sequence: TGTGCCAGCAGCTCAACCACGACAGGGACTAACTACGAGCAGTACTTC. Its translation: CASSSTTTGTNYEQYF.

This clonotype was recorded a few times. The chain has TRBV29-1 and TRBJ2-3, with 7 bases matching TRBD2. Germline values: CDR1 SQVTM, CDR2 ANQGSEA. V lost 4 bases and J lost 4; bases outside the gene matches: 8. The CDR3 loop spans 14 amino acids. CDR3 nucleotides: TGCAGCGTTGCGTCGGGAGGAGGGCCAGATACGCAGTATTTT. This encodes CSVASGGGPDTQYF.

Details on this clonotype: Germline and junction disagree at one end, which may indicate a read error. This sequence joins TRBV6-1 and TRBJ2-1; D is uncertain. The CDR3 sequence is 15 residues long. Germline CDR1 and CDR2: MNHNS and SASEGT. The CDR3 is CASSGLERYGIEQFF. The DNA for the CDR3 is TGTGCTAGCAGTGGGCTCGAGCGCTATGGCATTGAGCAGTTCTTC.

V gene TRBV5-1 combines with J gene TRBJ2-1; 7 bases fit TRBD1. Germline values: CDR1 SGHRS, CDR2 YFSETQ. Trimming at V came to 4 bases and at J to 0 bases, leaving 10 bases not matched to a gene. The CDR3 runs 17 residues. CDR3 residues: CASSVQQGQYSYNEQFF. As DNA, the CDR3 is TGCGCCAGCAGCGTCCAACAGGGACAGTACTCCTACAATGAGCAGTTCTTC.

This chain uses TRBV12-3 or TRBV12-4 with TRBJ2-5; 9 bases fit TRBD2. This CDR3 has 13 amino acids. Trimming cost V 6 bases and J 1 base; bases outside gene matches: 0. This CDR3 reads CASRRGGQETQYF. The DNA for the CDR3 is TGTGCCAGCAGGCGGGGGGGCCAAGAGACCCAGTACTTC.

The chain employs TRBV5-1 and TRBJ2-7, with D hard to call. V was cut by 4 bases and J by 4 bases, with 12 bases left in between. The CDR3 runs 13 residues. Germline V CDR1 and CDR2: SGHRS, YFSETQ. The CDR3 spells CASSPEMGYEQYF. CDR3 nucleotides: TGCGCCAGCAGCCCGGAGATGGGTTACGAGCAGTACTTC.

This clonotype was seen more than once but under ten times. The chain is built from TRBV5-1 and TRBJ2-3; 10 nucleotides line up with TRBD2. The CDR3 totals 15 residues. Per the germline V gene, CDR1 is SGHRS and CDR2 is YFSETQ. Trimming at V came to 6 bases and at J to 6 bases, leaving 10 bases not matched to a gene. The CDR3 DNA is TGCGCCAGCACCGGACTAGCGGCGACTTCGGATACGCAGTATTTT. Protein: CASTGLAATSDTQYF.

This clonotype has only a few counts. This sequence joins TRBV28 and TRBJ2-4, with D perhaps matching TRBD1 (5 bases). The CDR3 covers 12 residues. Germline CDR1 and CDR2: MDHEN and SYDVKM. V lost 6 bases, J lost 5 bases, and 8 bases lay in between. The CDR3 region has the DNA TGTGCCAGCAGGGCAGGGCAAAACATTCAGTACTTC. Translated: CASRAGQNIQYF. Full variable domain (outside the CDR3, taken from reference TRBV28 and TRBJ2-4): DVKVTQSSRYLVKRTGEKVFLECVQDMDHENMFWYRQDPGLGLRLIYFSYDVKMKEKGDIPEGYSVSREKKERFSLILESASTNQTSMYLCASRAGQNIQYFGAGTRLSVL.

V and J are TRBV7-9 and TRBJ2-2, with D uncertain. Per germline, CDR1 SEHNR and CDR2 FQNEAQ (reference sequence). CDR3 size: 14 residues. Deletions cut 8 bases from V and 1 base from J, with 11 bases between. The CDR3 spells CASRIDGNTGELFF. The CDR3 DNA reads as TGTGCCAGCCGTATAGACGGGAACACCGGGGAGCTGTTTTTT.

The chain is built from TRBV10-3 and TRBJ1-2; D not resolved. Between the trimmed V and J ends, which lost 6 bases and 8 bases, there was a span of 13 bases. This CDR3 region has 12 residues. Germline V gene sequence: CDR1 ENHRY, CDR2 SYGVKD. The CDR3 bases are TGTGCCATCAGCGATCCGGGAAAAGGCTACACCTTC. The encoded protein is CAISDPGKGYTF.

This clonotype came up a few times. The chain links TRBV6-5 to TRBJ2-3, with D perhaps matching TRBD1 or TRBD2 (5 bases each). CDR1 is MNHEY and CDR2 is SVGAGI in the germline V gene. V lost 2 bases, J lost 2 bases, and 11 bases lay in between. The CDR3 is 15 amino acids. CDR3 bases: TGTGCCAGCAGTTACCGGGGACGGGTCACAGATACGCAGTATTTT. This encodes CASSYRGRVTDTQYF.

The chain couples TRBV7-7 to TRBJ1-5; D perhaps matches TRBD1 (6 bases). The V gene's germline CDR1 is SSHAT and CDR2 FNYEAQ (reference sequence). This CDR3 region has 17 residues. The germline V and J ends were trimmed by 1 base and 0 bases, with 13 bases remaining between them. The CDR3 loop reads CASSLVLDSYSNQPQHF. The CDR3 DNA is TGTGCCAGCAGCTTAGTTTTGGACAGCTATAGCAATCAGCCCCAGCATTTT.

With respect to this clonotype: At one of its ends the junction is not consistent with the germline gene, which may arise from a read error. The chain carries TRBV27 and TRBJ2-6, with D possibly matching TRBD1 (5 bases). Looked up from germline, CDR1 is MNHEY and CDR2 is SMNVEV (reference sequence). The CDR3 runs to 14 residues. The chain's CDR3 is CASSPFRGANVLSF. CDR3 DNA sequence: TGTGCCAGCAGCCCCTTTCGTGGGGCCAACGTCCTGAGTTTC. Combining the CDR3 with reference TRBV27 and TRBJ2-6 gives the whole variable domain EAQVTQNPRYLITVTGKKLTVTCSQNMNHEYMSWYRQDPGLGLRQIYYSMNVEVTDKGDVPEGYKVSRKEKRNFPLILESPSPNQTSLYFCASSPFRGANVLSFGAGSRLTVL.

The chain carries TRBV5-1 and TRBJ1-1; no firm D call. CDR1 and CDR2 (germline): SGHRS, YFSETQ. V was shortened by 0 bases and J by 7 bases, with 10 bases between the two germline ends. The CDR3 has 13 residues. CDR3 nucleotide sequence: TGCGCCAGCAGCTTGGACACAGCTGATGAAGCTTTCTTT. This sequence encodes CASSLDTADEAFF.

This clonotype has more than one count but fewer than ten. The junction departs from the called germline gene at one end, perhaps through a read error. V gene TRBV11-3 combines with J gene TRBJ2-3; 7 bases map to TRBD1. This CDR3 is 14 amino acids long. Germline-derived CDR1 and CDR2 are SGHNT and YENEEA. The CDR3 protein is CASSLGTVHGAQYF. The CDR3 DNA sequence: TGTGCCAGCAGTTTAGGGACAGTCCACGGGGCGCAGTATTTT.

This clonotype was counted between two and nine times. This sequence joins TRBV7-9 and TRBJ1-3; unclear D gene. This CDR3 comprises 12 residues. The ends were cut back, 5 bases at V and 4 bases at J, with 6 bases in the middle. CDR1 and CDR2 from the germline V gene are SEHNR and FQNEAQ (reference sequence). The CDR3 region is CASSTQGNTIYF. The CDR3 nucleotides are TGTGCCAGCAGCACCCAGGGAAACACCATATATTTT.

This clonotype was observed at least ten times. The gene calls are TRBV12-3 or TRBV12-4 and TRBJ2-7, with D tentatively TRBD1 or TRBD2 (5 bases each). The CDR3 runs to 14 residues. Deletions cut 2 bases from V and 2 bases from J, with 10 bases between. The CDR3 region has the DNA TGTGCCAGCAGTTTACGCCAGGGAGCCTACGAGCAGTACTTC. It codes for CASSLRQGAYEQYF.

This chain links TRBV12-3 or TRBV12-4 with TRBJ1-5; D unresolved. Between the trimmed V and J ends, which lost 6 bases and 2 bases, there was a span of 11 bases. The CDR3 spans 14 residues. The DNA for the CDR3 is TGTGCCAGCAGCCCCGTCGGTGGCAATCAGCCCCAGCATTTT. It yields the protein CASSPVGGNQPQHF.

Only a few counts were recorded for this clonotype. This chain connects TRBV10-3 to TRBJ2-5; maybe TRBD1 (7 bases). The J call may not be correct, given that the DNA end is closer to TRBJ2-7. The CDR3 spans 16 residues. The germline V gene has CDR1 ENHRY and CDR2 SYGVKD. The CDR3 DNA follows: TGTGCCATCAGTGAGCCCGCGACAGGGCGGGACTACGAGCAGTACTTC. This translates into CAISEPATGRDYEQYF.

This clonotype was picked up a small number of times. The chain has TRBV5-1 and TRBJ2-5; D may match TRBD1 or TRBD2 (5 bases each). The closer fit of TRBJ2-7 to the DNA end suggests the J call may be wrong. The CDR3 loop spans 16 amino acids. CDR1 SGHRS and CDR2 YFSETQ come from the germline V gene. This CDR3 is CASSTPGPKQSYEQYF. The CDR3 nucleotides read TGCGCCAGCAGCACCCCGGGGCCGAAGCAGTCCTACGAGCAGTACTTC.

The CDR3 loop is CASSLGAGLSYNSPLHF. CDR3 DNA: TGTGCCAGCAGTTTAGGGGCAGGTCTATCCTATAATTCACCCCTCCACTTT. The chain couples TRBV28 to TRBJ1-6; possible D gene TRBD1, 5 bases. V was trimmed by 2 bases and J by 1 base, leaving 12 bases between them. From germline, CDR1 is MDHEN and CDR2 SYDVKM. CDR3 length equals 17 residues.